The 32 T cell receptor beta chains presented below share a single source sample, sequenced in a study of shared clonotypes between healthy human individuals. The data were produced by immunoSEQ multiplex PCR, yet TCRdb's version contains in-frame clones alone and is incomplete. This sample has hundreds of thousands of clones, with roughly 95% found just once. CD8 cells regarded as naive lacked CD45RO, were positively chosen for CCR7, and omitted terminally differentiated effector memory CD45RA+ cells. Sequenced input: naive CD8+ T cells sorted from blood. The receptors shown here come from a woman in her thirties in good health.

DNA for the CDR3: TGTGCCAGCAGCTACCAACGTCCCGGAGAACTGTTTTTT. It yields the protein CASSYQRPGELFF. The chain carries TRBV5-6 and TRBJ1-4; no clear D. Trimming pared 3 bases from V and 12 bases from J, leaving 15 bases between. The CDR3 extends over 13 amino acids. The germline gives CDR1 SGHDT, CDR2 YYEEEE.

The chain carries TRBV7-9 and TRBJ1-1; D possibly corresponds to TRBD1 (5 bases). CDR1 is SEHNR, CDR2 FQNEAQ, per germline (reference sequence). This CDR3 region has 15 residues. Trimming took off 0 bases at V and 1 base at J, with 9 bases between the two ends. The CDR3 spells CASSLAQGSNTEAFF. CDR3 in DNA: TGTGCCAGCAGCTTAGCGCAGGGATCGAACACTGAAGCTTTCTTT.

The V and J genes are TRBV7-3 and TRBJ2-7, with 9 bases lining up with TRBD2. Germline trimming cut 3 bases from V and 5 bases from J; bases unmatched to any gene: 5. This CDR3 has 14 residues. Germline V gene lookup returns CDR1 SGHTA and CDR2 FQGTGA. This CDR3 reads CASSFSGRNHEQYF. CDR3 in DNA: TGTGCCAGCAGCTTCAGCGGGAGGAACCACGAGCAGTACTTC.

The rearrangement uses TRBV5-8 and TRBJ1-1, with unresolved D. CDR1 and CDR2 from the germline V gene are SGHTS and YDEGEE. V lost 1 base and J 6 bases, leaving 19 bases between the germline ends. The CDR3 contains 16 residues. CDR3 coding DNA: TGTGCCAGCAGCTTGTCCGAATTAGGTCTAAGGCCTGAAGCTTTCTTT. Encoded protein: CASSLSELGLRPEAFF. Using reference TRBV5-8 and TRBJ1-1 for the parts outside the CDR3, the full variable domain is EAGVTQSPTHLIKTRGQQATLRCSPISGHTSVYWYQQALGLGLQFLLWYDEGEERNRGNFPPRFSGRQFPNYSSELNVNALELEDSALYLCASSLSELGLRPEAFFGQGTRLTVV.

The rearrangement uses TRBV10-3 and TRBJ2-7; TRBD1 matches at 9 bases. This CDR3 comprises 17 residues. V lost 3 bases and J lost 1; bases outside the gene matches: 10. Germline CDR1 is ENHRY and CDR2 is SYGVKD. This CDR3 reads CAISEISDRGNSYEQYF. The CDR3, as DNA: TGTGCCATCAGTGAAATTTCGGACAGGGGCAATTCCTACGAGCAGTACTTC.

The CDR3 protein is CASSFQDGEQFF. The CDR3 nucleotides read TGTGCCAGCAGCTTCCAAGATGGAGAGCAGTTCTTC. This rearrangement joins TRBV11-2 to TRBJ2-1; the D is unclear. Looked up from germline, CDR1 is SGHAT and CDR2 is FQNNGV. This CDR3 contains 12 residues. The ends were cut back, 3 bases at V and 10 bases at J, with 10 bases in the middle.

This chain joins TRBV6-5 and TRBJ2-7; 8 bases match TRBD1. Germline CDR1 and CDR2: MNHEY and SVGAGI. The CDR3 has 14 amino acids. Trimming cost V 0 bases and J 5 bases; bases outside gene matches: 3. CDR3 amino acids: CASSYSTGADEQYF. Here the CDR3 DNA reads TGTGCCAGCAGTTACTCGACAGGGGCGGACGAGCAGTACTTC.

Points on this clone: An end of the junction differs from the germline gene, which may be a read error. The rearrangement uses TRBV2 and TRBJ2-7; 10 bases agree with TRBD1. CDR1 is SNHLY and CDR2 is FYNNEI in the germline V gene. The CDR3 has 16 residues. The chain's CDR3 is CASREAGTGVKYEQYF. CDR3 coding DNA: TGTGCCAGCAGGGAAGCCGGGACAGGGGTTAAGTACGAGCAGTACTTC.

The chain is built from TRBV10-3 and TRBJ1-1, with TRBD1 matching over 7 bases. Germline CDR1 reads ENHRY; CDR2 reads SYGVKD. V lost 1 base to trimming and J lost 4 bases; unmatched junction nucleotides: 12. The CDR3 runs 17 residues. Here the CDR3 reads CAISELGQARGITEAFF. CDR3 DNA sequence: TGTGCCATCAGTGAGTTAGGACAGGCCCGTGGGATCACTGAAGCTTTCTTT.

The gene calls are TRBV13 and TRBJ1-4; possible D gene TRBD1, 6 bases. CDR3 length: 14 residues. Germline values: CDR1 PRHDT, CDR2 FYEKMQ (reference sequence). Trimming stripped 4 bases from V and 8 bases from J, with 14 bases between. CDR3 sequence: CASSSEGGSEKLFF. CDR3 coding DNA: TGTGCCAGCAGCTCTGAGGGGGGCTCCGAAAAACTGTTTTTT.

V usage is TRBV19 and J usage is TRBJ2-7, with 8 positions matching TRBD2. The length of the CDR3 is 17 residues. The V gene end was trimmed by 5 bases and the J gene end by 4 bases; junction bases not matched to a gene: 16. CDR1 LNHDA and CDR2 SQIVND come from the germline V gene (reference sequence). DNA for the CDR3: TGTGCCAGTAGTCCCGCAGGACCGCTAGCGGGTTCATACGAGCAGTACTTC. Amino acids: CASSPAGPLAGSYEQYF.

This chain uses TRBV9 with TRBJ1-5, with D maybe TRBD1 (5 bases). The germline V gene encodes CDR1 SGDLS and CDR2 YYNGEE. CDR3 length: 13 amino acids. Trimming left V 4 bases short and J 7 bases short, with 12 bases between. CDR3 DNA: TGTGCCAGCAGCCCCGGGGGTGGGCAGCCCCAGCATTTT. Amino acid sequence: CASSPGGGQPQHF. Drawing the rest from reference TRBV9 and TRBJ1-5, the complete variable domain is DSGVTQTPKHLITATGQRVTLRCSPRSGDLSVYWYQQSLDQGLQFLIQYYNGEERAKGNILERFSAQQFPDLHSELNLSSLELGDSALYFCASSPGGGQPQHFGDGTRLSIL.

As for this clone: The sample has other DNA sequences that encode this CDR3 too. The chain joins TRBV5-6 to TRBJ2-3; D ambiguous. Germline values: CDR1 SGHDT, CDR2 YYEEEE. The CDR3 is 12 residues long. The V gene lost 0 bases and the J gene lost 6 bases, with 5 bases spanning the gap. In DNA form, the CDR3 reads TGTGCCAGCAGCTTGGATTCGGATACGCAGTATTTT. Translation: CASSLDSDTQYF.

V usage is TRBV5-1 and J usage is TRBJ2-7; D unclear. V lost 8 bases and J lost 3, with 12 bases in between. The germline V gene encodes CDR1 SGHRS and CDR2 YFSETQ. The CDR3 length is 12 residues. The CDR3 here is CARKTGLYEQYF. The CDR3 bases are TGCGCCAGGAAAACGGGCCTCTACGAGCAGTACTTC.

The V and J genes are TRBV9 and TRBJ2-1; no firm D call. Germline V lookup: CDR1 SGDLS, CDR2 YYNGEE. This CDR3 is built from 12 residues. The V end lost 0 bases, the J end lost 5 bases, and 3 bases lay between the germline ends. CDR3 protein: CASSVDNNEQFF. The CDR3 DNA reads TGTGCCAGCAGCGTAGATAACAATGAGCAGTTCTTC.

This clone is a singleton in its sample. The chain employs TRBV6-1 and TRBJ2-2, with 11 bases that match TRBD2. V shed 2 bases and J 7 bases; nucleotides not matched to a gene: 15. CDR3 length equals 19 residues. Germline values: CDR1 MNHNS, CDR2 SASEGT. This CDR3 is CASSESGLADPFWDGELFF. The CDR3 DNA reads as TGTGCCAGCAGTGAATCGGGACTAGCGGACCCATTTTGGGACGGGGAGCTGTTTTTT.

The rearrangement links TRBV9 to TRBJ2-3; 7 nucleotides match TRBD2. Germline V lookup: CDR1 SGDLS, CDR2 YYNGEE. Trimming took 3 bases from V and 1 from J; bases not matched to a gene: 5. This CDR3 contains 15 residues. DNA of the CDR3: TGTGCCAGCAGCGCGCCAGCGGGACGCACAGATACGCAGTATTTT. Translated, it gives CASSAPAGRTDTQYF.

The chain employs TRBV27 and TRBJ1-2; TRBD1 agrees at 8 bases. With 3 bases clipped from V and 0 bases from J, the junction kept 6 bases outside the gene matches. The CDR3 is 16 residues long. Germline CDR1 is MNHEY and CDR2 is SMNVEV (reference sequence). The DNA for the CDR3 is TGTGCCAGCAGTTTCGGGACAGGCCTCGCTAACTATGGCTACACCTTC. Protein product: CASSFGTGLANYGYTF.

This clone was seen once. This chain joins TRBV5-8 and TRBJ2-5; the D is unclear. The CDR3 has 14 amino acids. The germline V gene encodes CDR1 SGHTS and CDR2 YDEGEE. V lost 0 bases to trimming and J lost 2 bases, with 8 bases between them. The CDR3 is CASSLGFGQETQYF. CDR3 sequence (DNA): TGTGCCAGCAGCTTGGGGTTTGGTCAAGAGACCCAGTACTTC.

The V gene is TRBV9, the J gene TRBJ1-1; D remains unclear. CDR3 length: 13 amino acids. V shed 0 bases and J shed 7 bases, with 10 bases lying between them. CDR1 is SGDLS, CDR2 YYNGEE, per germline. CDR3 nucleotides: TGTGCCAGCAGCGTAGTGGGCGATCTTGAAGCTTTCTTT. Amino acids: CASSVVGDLEAFF. The full variable domain, its missing parts supplied by reference TRBV9 and TRBJ1-1, is DSGVTQTPKHLITATGQRVTLRCSPRSGDLSVYWYQQSLDQGLQFLIQYYNGEERAKGNILERFSAQQFPDLHSELNLSSLELGDSALYFCASSVVGDLEAFFGQGTRLTVV.

This chain connects TRBV7-6 to TRBJ2-1, with D possibly matching TRBD1 (5 bases). Germline values: CDR1 SGHVS, CDR2 FNYEAQ. The CDR3 extends over 15 amino acids. Trimming pared 3 bases from V and 4 bases from J, leaving 13 bases between. The chain's CDR3 is CASSFGALSYNEQFF. In nucleotides, the CDR3 is TGTGCCAGCAGCTTTGGGGCTCTCTCTTACAATGAGCAGTTCTTC.

The V and J genes are TRBV6-1 and TRBJ2-5, with TRBD1 as a possible D gene (5 bases). V gave up 3 bases and J gave up 0 bases, with 8 bases separating them. CDR3 length: 14 residues. Germline CDR1 and CDR2: MNHNS and SASEGT. The CDR3 reads CASSEVTDQETQYF. The CDR3 DNA sequence: TGTGCCAGCAGTGAGGTGACAGACCAAGAGACCCAGTACTTC.

This sequence joins TRBV29-1 and TRBJ2-2, with a tentative D call TRBD2 (5 bases). V dropped 7 bases and J dropped 8 bases, with 23 bases sitting between them. The germline V gene encodes CDR1 SQVTM and CDR2 ANQGSEA. This CDR3 comprises 15 residues. CDR3 nucleotides: TGCAGCGGGGTTTCCGGGCCCCCGTCGGGAGGGGAGCTGTTTTTT. This translates into CSGVSGPPSGGELFF.

V and J are TRBV19 and TRBJ2-3, with D perhaps TRBD1 (5 bases). The length of the CDR3 is 18 residues. CDR1 LNHDA and CDR2 SQIVND come from the germline V gene (reference sequence). V lost 3 bases to trimming and J lost 4 bases, with 23 bases between them. The CDR3 DNA is TGTGCCAGTAGTATTGGAATAGCTAGGGGTGATTCGGCAGATACGCAGTATTTT. Translation: CASSIGIARGDSADTQYF.

The chain recombines TRBV2 with TRBJ2-1; no clear D. Per germline, CDR1 SNHLY and CDR2 FYNNEI. The germline V and J ends were trimmed by 6 bases and 8 bases, with 5 bases remaining between them. The CDR3 is 10 residues long. DNA for the CDR3: TGTGCCAGCAGAGAACATGAGCAGTTCTTC. It specifies CASREHEQFF.

This chain connects TRBV5-6 to TRBJ1-1; D is undetermined. Per the germline V gene, CDR1 is SGHDT and CDR2 is YYEEEE. The CDR3 is 15 residues long. Trimming removed 4 bases at V and 0 bases at J, with 13 bases between. The CDR3 DNA reads as TGTGCCAGCAGCCGCCTGACGGCCATGAACACTGAAGCTTTCTTT. Amino acid sequence: CASSRLTAMNTEAFF.

This chain joins TRBV2 and TRBJ2-7; D is perhaps TRBD1 (5 bases). Deletions cut 3 bases from V and 5 bases from J, with 11 bases between. The CDR3 has 13 amino acids. CDR1 SNHLY and CDR2 FYNNEI come from the germline V gene. In nucleotides, the CDR3 is TGTGCCAGCAGTGATAGCAGGGTCAACGAGCAGTACTTC. Encoded protein: CASSDSRVNEQYF.

The gene calls are TRBV19 and TRBJ2-1; 7 bases align to TRBD1. Germline CDR1 reads LNHDA; CDR2 reads SQIVND (reference sequence). V was clipped by 10 bases and J by 0 bases; unmatched bases: 3. There are 13 residues in the CDR3. As DNA, the CDR3 is TGTGCCACCCGACAGGGCTCCTACAATGAGCAGTTCTTC. Its translation: CATRQGSYNEQFF.

The CDR3 nucleotides read TGTGCCAGCAGATCTTCCACAGGAACCTACGAGCAGTACTTC. It specifies CASRSSTGTYEQYF. J is TRBJ2-7 and V is TRBV28; possibly TRBD1 for D (5 bases). Germline V gives CDR1 MDHEN, CDR2 SYDVKM. With 6 bases removed from V and 2 bases from J, the gap between germline ends came to 14 bases. This CDR3 has 14 amino acids.

The chain recombines TRBV4-1 with TRBJ1-6; D gene ambiguous. V was cut by 0 bases and J by 9 bases, with 6 bases left in between. CDR3 length equals 13 residues. From germline, CDR1 is MGHRA and CDR2 YSYEKL. CDR3 sequence reads: CASSQDAGSPLHF. The CDR3 DNA is TGCGCCAGCAGCCAAGATGCGGGTTCACCCCTCCACTTT.

This rearrangement joins TRBV19 to TRBJ1-2; D is uncertain. Germline CDR1 is LNHDA and CDR2 is SQIVND (reference sequence). This CDR3 region has 15 residues. With 4 bases removed from V and 1 base from J, the gap between germline ends came to 13 bases. The DNA of the CDR3 is TGTGCCAGTAGTACGGCAGGAGAGATTAACTATGGCTACACCTTC. Protein sequence: CASSTAGEINYGYTF.

This chain connects TRBV27 to TRBJ2-2, with a tentative D call TRBD2 (7 bases). Germline CDR1 reads MNHEY; CDR2 reads SMNVEV (reference sequence). The V and J ends lost 7 bases and 6 bases respectively, with 15 bases between them. CDR3 length: 14 residues. CDR3 coding DNA: TGTGCCAGCACTCCCGTAGGGGGGGCCGGGGAGCTGTTTTTT. Translation: CASTPVGGAGELFF.